The 21 T cell receptor beta chains listed next were all sequenced from one sample in a study of CD8+CD57+ T cells in acquired aplastic anemia. Genomic DNA served as template for TCR beta VDJ and CDR3 profiling. Using its own MiXCR run on the reads, TCRdb lists one record per CDR3 protein. Among 150,000 to 200,000 distinct CDR3 sequences listed, 63% were seen once. Material for sequencing was sorted CD4+, CD8+, or CD8+CD57+ T cells (not recorded which) from PBMCs. The source of these receptors is a human donor in good health.

The J gene is TRBJ2-1, the V gene TRBV7-6, with D perhaps TRBD1 (5 bases). The CDR3 sequence is 15 residues long. Germline values: CDR1 SGHVS, CDR2 FNYEAQ. Trimming removed 5 bases from V and 7 bases from J, with 18 bases in between. DNA for the CDR3: TGTGCCAGCAGCCCTAGACCTAATCAGGGAAATGAGCAGTTCTTC. It yields the protein CASSPRPNQGNEQFF.

The chain has TRBV7-9 and TRBJ1-1, with D unresolved. The germline V gene has CDR1 SEHNR and CDR2 FQNEAQ (reference sequence). The V end lost 1 base, the J end lost 4 bases, and 7 bases lay between the germline ends. There are 13 residues in the CDR3. This chain's CDR3 is CASSLGGFTEAFF. The DNA of the CDR3 is TGTGCCAGCAGCTTAGGGGGTTTCACTGAAGCTTTCTTT.

J is TRBJ2-7 and V is TRBV4-3; unclear D gene. V was clipped by 5 bases and J by 2 bases, with 7 bases between them. The germline V gene encodes CDR1 LGHNA and CDR2 YSLEER. The length of the CDR3 is 12 residues. DNA of the CDR3: TGCGCCAGCAGCGATGGGGCCTACGAGCAGTACTTC. Its protein product is CASSDGAYEQYF.

The V call is TRBV9, the J call TRBJ2-7, with a tentative D call TRBD1 (6 bases). From germline, CDR1 is SGDLS and CDR2 YYNGEE. Between the trimmed V and J ends, which lost 3 bases and 0 bases, there was a span of 13 bases. This CDR3 spans 15 amino acids. The CDR3 DNA reads as TGTGCCAGCAGCGCTGAGGGGGAAAGCTCCTACGAGCAGTACTTC. Its protein is CASSAEGESSYEQYF.

This chain joins TRBV7-4 and TRBJ2-3; TRBD1 or TRBD2 may be the D gene (6 bases each). In germline, CDR1 is SGHVT, CDR2 SQSDAQ. This CDR3 comprises 15 residues. Between the trimmed V and J ends, which lost 1 base and 2 bases, there was a span of 10 bases. The CDR3 sequence: CASSLGGAHTDTQYF. CDR3 nucleotide sequence: TGTGCCAGCAGCTTAGGGGGGGCTCACACAGATACGCAGTATTTT.

The chain has TRBV25-1 and TRBJ1-6; D perhaps matches TRBD1 (5 bases). The V gene lost 2 bases and the J gene lost 7 bases, with 6 bases spanning the gap. Germline CDR1 and CDR2: MGHDK and SYGVNS. This CDR3 has 13 residues. This CDR3 is CASSEQGNSPLHF. For the CDR3, the DNA is TGTGCCAGCAGTGAACAGGGAAATTCACCCCTCCACTTT.

In its sample, this clonotype was seen a few times. This chain links TRBV24-1 with TRBJ1-1, with D perhaps TRBD1 (5 bases). Germline V gene data show CDR1 as KGHDR and CDR2 as SFDVKD. The length of the CDR3 is 11 residues. Trimming pared 3 bases from V and 10 bases from J, leaving 8 bases between. CDR3 sequence: CATSDLQGAFF. In DNA form, the CDR3 reads TGTGCCACCAGTGATCTGCAGGGAGCTTTCTTT.

The chain carries TRBV5-1 and TRBJ1-6, with TRBD1 matching over 7 bases. Looked up from germline, CDR1 is SGHRS and CDR2 is YFSETQ. The CDR3 consists of 15 residues. Germline trimming cut 4 bases from V and 8 bases from J; bases unmatched to any gene: 9. CDR3 in DNA: TGCGCCAGCAGCGCGCGGACAGGCGGCGATTCACCCCTCCACTTT. As protein: CASSARTGGDSPLHF.

Only one count was recorded for this clonotype. V and J are TRBV24-1 and TRBJ2-5; perhaps D is TRBD1 or TRBD2 (5 bases each). Germline V lookup: CDR1 KGHDR, CDR2 SFDVKD. Trimming shortened V by 1 base and J by 4 bases, and 18 bases separated the two germline ends. There are 17 residues in the CDR3. Here the CDR3 reads CATSDFGTGAGRETQYF. The CDR3 DNA follows: TGTGCCACCAGTGATTTTGGAACCGGGGCGGGTCGAGAGACCCAGTACTTC.

As to this clonotype: With a much larger clone just one base away, this may be a read error. The V gene is TRBV11-3, the J gene TRBJ1-2; D ambiguous. CDR3 length: 15 amino acids. From germline, CDR1 is SGHNT and CDR2 YENEEA. V lost 4 bases, J lost 4 bases, and 16 bases lay in between. CDR3 bases: TGTGCCAGCAGCTCCGCGGGGATGGAGGGCTATGGCTACACCTTC. Its protein product is CASSSAGMEGYGYTF.

This clonotype turned up a few times. CDR3 sequence: CASRGQSGTGELFF. For the CDR3, the DNA is TGTGCCAGCAGAGGACAGTCGGGGACCGGGGAGCTGTTTTTT. V gene TRBV25-1 combines with J gene TRBJ2-2; weak D call: TRBD1 (6 bases). The CDR3 loop spans 14 amino acids. Germline V lookup: CDR1 MGHDK, CDR2 SYGVNS. The germline V and J ends were trimmed by 6 bases and 5 bases, with 13 bases remaining between them. Supplemented by reference TRBV25-1 and TRBJ2-2, the full variable domain reads EADIYQTPRYLVIGTGKKITLECSQTMGHDKMYWYQQDPGMELHLIHYSYGVNSTEKGDLSSESTVSRIRTEHFPLTLESARPSHTSQYLCASRGQSGTGELFFGEGSRLTVL.

The gene calls are TRBV7-2 and TRBJ1-1; TRBD1 matches at 9 bases. The V gene end was trimmed by 2 bases and the J gene end by 0 bases; junction bases not matched to a gene: 10. The CDR3 has 18 residues. CDR1 is SGHTA, CDR2 FQGNSA, per germline. The DNA of the CDR3 is TGTGCCAGCAGCTTAATTTGGGACAGGGAATTAATGAACACTGAAGCTTTCTTT. Amino acids: CASSLIWDRELMNTEAFF.

The V and J genes are TRBV6-1 and TRBJ1-5, with TRBD1 as a possible D gene (5 bases). The CDR3 sequence is 16 residues long. The germline CDR1 and CDR2 sequences are MNHNS and SASEGT. The V gene lost 1 base and the J gene lost 6 bases, with 16 bases spanning the gap. The CDR3 DNA sequence: TGTGCCAGCAGTGAAGAGGGCGGTGGGGGGTTTCAGCCCCAGCATTTT. Its protein product is CASSEEGGGGFQPQHF.

The chain couples TRBV9 to TRBJ1-6; maybe TRBD1 (5 bases). Between the trimmed V and J ends, which lost 0 bases and 7 bases, there was a span of 11 bases. Germline V gene lookup returns CDR1 SGDLS and CDR2 YYNGEE. This CDR3 is built from 15 residues. CDR3: CASSVDEGSNSPLHF. The CDR3 DNA reads as TGTGCCAGCAGCGTAGATGAGGGGAGCAATTCACCCCTCCACTTT. Full variable domain (rest looked up from reference TRBV9 and TRBJ1-6): DSGVTQTPKHLITATGQRVTLRCSPRSGDLSVYWYQQSLDQGLQFLIQYYNGEERAKGNILERFSAQQFPDLHSELNLSSLELGDSALYFCASSVDEGSNSPLHFGNGTRLTVT.

The chain's CDR3 is CSARVPGVETQYF. The CDR3 DNA sequence: TGCAGTGCTAGAGTACCAGGGGTAGAGACCCAGTACTTC. The chain is built from TRBV20-1 and TRBJ2-5, with D perhaps TRBD1 (6 bases). From germline, CDR1 is DFQATT and CDR2 SNEGSKA (reference sequence). This CDR3 is 13 amino acids long. Trimming stripped 1 base from V and 4 bases from J, with 10 bases between.

The gene calls are TRBV20-1 and TRBJ2-3; TRBD2 agrees at 8 bases. The CDR3 sequence is 15 residues long. Looked up from germline, CDR1 is DFQATT and CDR2 is SNEGSKA (reference sequence). DNA of the CDR3: TGCAGCGCCCCACTGGCCGGGGGGGCGAAAGATACGCAGTATTTT. It is translated as CSAPLAGGAKDTQYF.

The table lists this clonotype with a few counts. The CDR3 loop is CASKQGGYTF. The CDR3 DNA reads as TGTGCCAGCAAGCAAGGCGGCTACACCTTC. The chain uses TRBV2 and TRBJ1-2; unclear D gene. This CDR3 has 10 residues. The germline V and J ends were trimmed by 7 bases and 8 bases, with 8 bases remaining between them. The V gene's germline CDR1 is SNHLY and CDR2 FYNNEI.

The rearrangement joins TRBV7-9 to TRBJ1-2; maybe TRBD1 (5 bases). This CDR3 has 14 amino acids. The germline V gene has CDR1 SEHNR and CDR2 FQNEAQ (reference sequence). Trimming cost V 5 bases and J 4 bases, with 14 bases left between them. The CDR3 bases are TGTGCCAGCAGCCTACCGACAGCACTCTATGGCTACACCTTC. Its protein product is CASSLPTALYGYTF.

The CDR3 loop is CARTGETFYNEQFF. In DNA, the CDR3 is TGTGCCAGAACAGGGGAAACCTTCTACAATGAGCAGTTCTTC. This chain joins TRBV25-1 and TRBJ2-1, with TRBD1 matching over 7 bases. The ends lost 9 bases at V and 3 bases at J; junction bases unmatched: 8. This CDR3 comprises 14 residues. Germline loops: CDR1 MGHDK, CDR2 SYGVNS. Variable domain in full (rest from reference TRBV25-1 and TRBJ2-1): EADIYQTPRYLVIGTGKKITLECSQTMGHDKMYWYQQDPGMELHLIHYSYGVNSTEKGDLSSESTVSRIRTEHFPLTLESARPSHTSQYLCARTGETFYNEQFFGPGTRLTVL.

The J gene is TRBJ1-1, the V gene TRBV2; TRBD1 matches at 7 bases. This CDR3 is 13 amino acids long. The germline CDR1 and CDR2 sequences are SNHLY and FYNNEI. J lost 4 bases, V lost 8 bases, and 7 bases had no gene match. The CDR3 DNA is TGTGCCAGCGTGGGGACAGCATCCACTGAAGCTTTCTTT. This codes for CASVGTASTEAFF.

The chain employs TRBV20-1 and TRBJ2-1; D not resolved. The CDR3 covers 12 residues. Germline CDR1 is DFQATT and CDR2 is SNEGSKA (reference sequence). Trimming stripped 3 bases from V and 5 bases from J, with 8 bases between. The CDR3 loop is CSASVSHNEQFF. The CDR3 bases are TGCAGTGCTAGCGTCAGCCACAATGAGCAGTTCTTC.